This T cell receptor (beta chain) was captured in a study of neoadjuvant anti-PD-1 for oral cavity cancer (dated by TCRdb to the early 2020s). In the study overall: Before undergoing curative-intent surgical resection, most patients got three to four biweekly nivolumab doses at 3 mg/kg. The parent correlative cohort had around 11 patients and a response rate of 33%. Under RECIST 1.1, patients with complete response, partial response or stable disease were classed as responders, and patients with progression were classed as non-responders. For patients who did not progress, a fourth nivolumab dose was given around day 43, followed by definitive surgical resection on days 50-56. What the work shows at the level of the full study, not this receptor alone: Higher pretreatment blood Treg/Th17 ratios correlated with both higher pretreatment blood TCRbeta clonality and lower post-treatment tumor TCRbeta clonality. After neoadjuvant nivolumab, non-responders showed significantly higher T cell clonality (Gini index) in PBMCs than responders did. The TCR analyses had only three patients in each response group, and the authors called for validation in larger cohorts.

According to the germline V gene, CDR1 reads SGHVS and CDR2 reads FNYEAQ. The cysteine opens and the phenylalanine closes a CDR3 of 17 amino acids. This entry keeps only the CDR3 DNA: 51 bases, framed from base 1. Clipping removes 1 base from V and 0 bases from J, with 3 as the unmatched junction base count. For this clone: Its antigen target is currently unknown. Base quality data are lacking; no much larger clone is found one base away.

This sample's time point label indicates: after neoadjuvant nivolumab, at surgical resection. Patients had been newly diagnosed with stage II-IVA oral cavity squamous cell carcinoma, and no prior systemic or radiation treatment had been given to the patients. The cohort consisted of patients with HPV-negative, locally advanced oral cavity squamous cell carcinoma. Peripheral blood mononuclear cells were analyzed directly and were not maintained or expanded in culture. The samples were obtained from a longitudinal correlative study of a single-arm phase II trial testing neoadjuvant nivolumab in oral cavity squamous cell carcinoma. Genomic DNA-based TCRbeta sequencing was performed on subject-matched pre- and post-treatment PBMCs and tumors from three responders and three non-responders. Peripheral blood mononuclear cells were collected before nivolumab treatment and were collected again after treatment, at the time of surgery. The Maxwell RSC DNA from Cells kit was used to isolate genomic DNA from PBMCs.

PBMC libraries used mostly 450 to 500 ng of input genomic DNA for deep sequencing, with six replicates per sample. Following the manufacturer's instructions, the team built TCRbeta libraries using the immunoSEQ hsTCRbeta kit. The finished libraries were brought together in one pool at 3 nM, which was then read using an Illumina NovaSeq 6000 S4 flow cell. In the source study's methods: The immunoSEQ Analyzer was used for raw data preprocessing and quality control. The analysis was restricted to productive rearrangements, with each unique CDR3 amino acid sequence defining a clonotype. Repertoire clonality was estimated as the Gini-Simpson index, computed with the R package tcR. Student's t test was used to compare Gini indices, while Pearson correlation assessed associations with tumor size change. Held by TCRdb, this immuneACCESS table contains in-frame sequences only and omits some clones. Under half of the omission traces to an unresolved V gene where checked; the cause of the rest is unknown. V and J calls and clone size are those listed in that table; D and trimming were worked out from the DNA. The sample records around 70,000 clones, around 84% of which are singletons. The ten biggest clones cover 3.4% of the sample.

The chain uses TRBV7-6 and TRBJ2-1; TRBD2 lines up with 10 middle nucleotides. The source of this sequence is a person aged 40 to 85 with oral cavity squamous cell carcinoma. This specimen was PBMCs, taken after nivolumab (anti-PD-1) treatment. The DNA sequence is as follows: TGTGCCAGCAGCTTAGGGGCTAGCGGGAGCTCCTACAATGAGCAGTTCTTC. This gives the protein CASSLGASGSSYNEQFF.